The clone carrying this T cell receptor beta chain was seen a few times. The antigen is undetermined. The investigators reverse transcribed all of the isolated RNA, so they sequenced expressed TCRB transcripts. Assay: immunoSEQ multiplex PCR; the TCRdb copy retains only in-frame clones and omits some. The sample records roughly 290,000 clones, roughly 15% being singletons. The data are from a study of beta chain features in type 1 diabetes. Study-wide context: Patients shared similar age, gender and cell yields with healthy donors. Notes on the study in general: In every one of the four CD4+ subsets, TCRB CDR3s were moderately but significantly shorter in Type 1 diabetes patients.

The V gene's germline CDR1 is SGHRS and CDR2 YFSETQ. This CDR3 is built from 13 residues. Trimming took off 0 bases at V and 4 bases at J, with 5 bases between the two ends. The source is a man in his late teens or twenties with type 1 diabetes. The chain combines TRBV5-1 with TRBJ1-3; no firm D call. Sequencing input: naive CD4+ T cells from blood. As DNA, the CDR3 is TGCGCCAGCAGCTTGGACACAGGAAACACCATATATTTT. This codes for CASSLDTGNTIYF.